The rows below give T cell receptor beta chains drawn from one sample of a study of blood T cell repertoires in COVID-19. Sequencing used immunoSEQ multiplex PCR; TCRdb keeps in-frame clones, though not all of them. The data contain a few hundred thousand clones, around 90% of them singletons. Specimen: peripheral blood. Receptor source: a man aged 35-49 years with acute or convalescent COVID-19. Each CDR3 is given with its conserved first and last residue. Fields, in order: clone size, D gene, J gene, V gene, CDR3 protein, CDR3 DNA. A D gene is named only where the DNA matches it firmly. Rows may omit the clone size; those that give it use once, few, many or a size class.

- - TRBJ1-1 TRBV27 CASSLSEGSGAFF TGTGCCAGCAGTTTATCGGAAGGCAGCGGGGCTTTCTTT
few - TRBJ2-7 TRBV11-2 CASGQWFEQYF TGTGCCAGCGGACAGTGGTTCGAGCAGTACTTC
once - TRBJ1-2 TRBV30 CAFLAPLGRYYGYTF TGTGCCTTTCTAGCCCCACTCGGACGGTACTATGGCTACACCTTC
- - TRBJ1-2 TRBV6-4 CASSDSNRVNYGYTF TGTGCCAGCAGTGACTCGAACAGGGTGAACTATGGCTACACCTTC
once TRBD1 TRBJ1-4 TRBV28 CASSPWDREGEKLFF TGTGCCAGCAGTCCCTGGGACAGGGAGGGGGAAAAACTGTTTTTT
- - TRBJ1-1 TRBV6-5 CASSPEGRAAFF TGTGCCAGCTCACCAGAGGGCCGGGCGGCTTTCTTT
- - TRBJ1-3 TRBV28 CASSMTGPGNTIYF TGTGCCAGCAGCATGACAGGACCCGGAAACACCATATATTTT
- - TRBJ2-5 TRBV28 CASKAGRAYQETQYF TGTGCCAGCAAAGCTGGCAGGGCCTACCAAGAGACCCAGTACTTC
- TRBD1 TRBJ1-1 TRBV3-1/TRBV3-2 CASSQGGTGNTEAFF TGTGCCAGCAGCCAAGGCGGGACAGGTAACACTGAAGCTTTCTTT
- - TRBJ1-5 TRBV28 CASSLRQLNQPQHF TGTGCCAGCAGTTTGCGACAGCTTAATCAGCCCCAGCATTTT
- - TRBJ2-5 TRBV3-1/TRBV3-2 CASSPEGYQETQYF TGTGCCAGCAGCCCCGAGGGCTACCAAGAGACCCAGTACTTC
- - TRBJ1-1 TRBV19 CASSIRGNTEAFF TGTGCCAGTAGTATACGGGGGAACACTGAAGCTTTCTTT
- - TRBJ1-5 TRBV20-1 CSASMGGEQPQHF TGCAGTGCTAGTATGGGAGGCGAACAGCCCCAGCATTTT
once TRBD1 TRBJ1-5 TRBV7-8 CASSLDRGFNQPQHF TGTGCCAGCAGCTTGGACAGGGGATTCAATCAGCCCCAGCATTTT
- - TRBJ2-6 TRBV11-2 CASSLVGVEGANVLTF TGTGCCAGCAGCCTAGTCGGGGTAGAGGGGGCCAACGTCCTGACTTTC
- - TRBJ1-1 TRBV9 CASSRGGDTAFF TGTGCCAGCAGCAGAGGGGGGGACACAGCTTTCTTT
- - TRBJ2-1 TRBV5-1 CASSLGTGGNEQFF TGCGCCAGCAGCTTAGGGACTGGAGGCAATGAGCAGTTCTTC
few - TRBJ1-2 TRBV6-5 CASSRENYGYTF TGTGCCAGCAGCCGGGAGAACTATGGCTACACCTTC